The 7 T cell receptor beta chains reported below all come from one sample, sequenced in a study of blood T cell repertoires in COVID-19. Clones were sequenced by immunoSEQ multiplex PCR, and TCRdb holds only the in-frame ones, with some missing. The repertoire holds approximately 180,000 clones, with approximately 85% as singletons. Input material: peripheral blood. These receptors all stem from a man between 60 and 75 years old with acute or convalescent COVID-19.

This CDR3 reads CASSPQVGPNEQFF. The DNA for the CDR3 is TGTGCCAGCAGCCCCCAGGTAGGCCCCAATGAGCAGTTCTTC. The rearrangement links TRBV11-2 to TRBJ2-1; no firm D call. The CDR3 contains 14 residues. Trimming removed 5 bases at V and 6 bases at J, with 14 bases between. Germline lookup yields CDR1 SGHAT and CDR2 FQNNGV.

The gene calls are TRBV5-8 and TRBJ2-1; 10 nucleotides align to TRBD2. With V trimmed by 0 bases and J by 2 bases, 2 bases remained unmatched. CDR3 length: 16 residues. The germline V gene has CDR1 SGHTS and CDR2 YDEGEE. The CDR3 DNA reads TGTGCCAGCAGCTTGGGGACTAGCGGACCCTACAATGAGCAGTTCTTC. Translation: CASSLGTSGPYNEQFF. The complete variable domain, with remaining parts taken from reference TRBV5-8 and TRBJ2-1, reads EAGVTQSPTHLIKTRGQQATLRCSPISGHTSVYWYQQALGLGLQFLLWYDEGEERNRGNFPPRFSGRQFPNYSSELNVNALELEDSALYLCASSLGTSGPYNEQFFGPGTRLTVL.

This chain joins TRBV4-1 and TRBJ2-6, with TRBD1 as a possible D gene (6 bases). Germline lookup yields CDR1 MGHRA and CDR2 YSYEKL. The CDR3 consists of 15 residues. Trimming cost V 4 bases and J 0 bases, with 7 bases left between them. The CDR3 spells CASSRDTSGANVLTF. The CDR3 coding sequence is TGCGCCAGCAGCCGGGACACCTCTGGGGCCAACGTCCTGACTTTC.

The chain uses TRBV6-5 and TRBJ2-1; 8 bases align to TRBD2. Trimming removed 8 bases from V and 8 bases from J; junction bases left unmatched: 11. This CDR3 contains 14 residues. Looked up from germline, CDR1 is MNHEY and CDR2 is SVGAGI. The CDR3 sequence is CASGGLVGSYEQFF. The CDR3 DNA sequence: TGTGCCAGCGGGGGACTAGTGGGATCGTATGAGCAGTTCTTC.

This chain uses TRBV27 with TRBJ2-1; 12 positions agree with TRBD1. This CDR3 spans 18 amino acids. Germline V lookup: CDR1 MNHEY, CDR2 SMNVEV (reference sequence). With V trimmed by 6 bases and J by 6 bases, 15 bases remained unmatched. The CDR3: CASRAGQGAHLRSNEQFF. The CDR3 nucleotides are TGTGCCAGCAGAGCGGGACAGGGGGCCCACTTACGAAGCAATGAGCAGTTCTTC.

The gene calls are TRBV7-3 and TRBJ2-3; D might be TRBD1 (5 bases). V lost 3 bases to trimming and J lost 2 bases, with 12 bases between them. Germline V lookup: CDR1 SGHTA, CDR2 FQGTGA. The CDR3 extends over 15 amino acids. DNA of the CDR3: TGTGCCAGCAGCTTCGCGGACATACTCACAGATACGCAGTATTTT. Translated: CASSFADILTDTQYF.

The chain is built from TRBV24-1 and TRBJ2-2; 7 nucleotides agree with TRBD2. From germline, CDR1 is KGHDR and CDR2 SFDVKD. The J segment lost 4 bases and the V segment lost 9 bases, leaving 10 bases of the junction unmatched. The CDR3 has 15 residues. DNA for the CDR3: TGTGCCACCTCACTGGCGGGAGTGCGCACCGGGGAGCTGTTTTTT. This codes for CATSLAGVRTGELFF.